A single sample is the source of the 23 T cell receptor beta chains below, sequenced in a study of T-cell reconstitution after alpha-beta-depleted transplantation in children. Construction of the TCRbeta library involved unique molecular identifiers. A single record per CDR3 protein comes from TCRdb applying MiXCR to the PCR reads. The table has 700,000 to 950,000 distinct CDR3 sequences, 15% to 20% seen once. The material was PBMCs, mostly from graft donor cells, obtained 360 days after TCRalphabeta/CD19-depleted stem cell transplant. These receptors all stem from a male patient between 5 and 17 years old who had a stem cell transplant for acute lymphoblastic leukemia, so the T cells may come from the graft donor.

This chain links TRBV6-2 or TRBV6-3 with TRBJ2-1; 7 nucleotides line up with TRBD2. Germline V CDR1 and CDR2: MNHEY, SVGEGT. J was trimmed by 11 bases and V by 7 bases; bases with no gene match: 11. CDR3 length: 13 residues. Here the CDR3 reads CASTYGASGQQFF. In DNA, the CDR3 is TGTGCCAGCACCTATGGGGCTAGCGGACAGCAGTTCTTC.

This clonotype has more than one count but fewer than ten. This sequence joins TRBV4-1 and TRBJ1-5, with a weak D call TRBD1 (5 bases). Germline CDR1 reads MGHRA; CDR2 reads YSYEKL. The CDR3 is made up of 17 amino acids. V lost 1 base and J lost 4, with 17 bases in between. This CDR3 reads CASSQGVPGGLNQPQHF. CDR3 nucleotides: TGCGCCAGCAGCCAAGGGGTCCCGGGGGGACTTAATCAGCCCCAGCATTTT.

The gene calls are TRBV5-1 and TRBJ2-1; 9 bases align to TRBD2. The CDR3 runs to 19 residues. The J segment lost 8 bases and the V segment lost 4 bases, leaving 22 bases of the junction unmatched. From germline, CDR1 is SGHRS and CDR2 YFSETQ. CDR3 DNA: TGCGCCAGCAGCCCCAGGGGTGGGGGACTAGCTCTCTCGGGCGATGAGCAGTTCTTC. Residues: CASSPRGGGLALSGDEQFF.

This clonotype came up a few times. This chain links TRBV3-1 with TRBJ2-7; the match to TRBD2 covers 12 bases. There are 15 residues in the CDR3. Trimming removed 1 base from V and 2 bases from J; junction bases left unmatched: 0. CDR1 is LGHDT and CDR2 is YNNKEL in the germline V gene (reference sequence). The CDR3, as DNA: TGTGCCAGCAGCCAAGCTAGCGGGAGGGCCTACGAGCAGTACTTC. As protein: CASSQASGRAYEQYF.

This clonotype was seen a handful of times. The chain combines TRBV20-1 with TRBJ2-7, with 11 nucleotides matching TRBD2. The germline gives CDR1 DFQATT, CDR2 SNEGSKA (reference sequence). This CDR3 is 16 amino acids long. The V gene end was trimmed by 5 bases and the J gene end by 2 bases; junction bases not matched to a gene: 11. CDR3 DNA sequence: TGCAGTGCTCCTAGCGGGAGGCATGGGGGGCCCTACGAGCAGTACTTC. Its protein product is CSAPSGRHGGPYEQYF.

In this sample, this clonotype turned up a few times. CDR3 region: CASSHRSSANTEAFF. The CDR3 coding sequence is TGTGCCAGCAGCCACCGGTCCTCAGCGAACACTGAAGCTTTCTTT. The rearrangement uses TRBV6-1 and TRBJ1-1; no definite D call. The CDR3 has 15 residues. V was trimmed by 6 bases and J by 1 base, leaving 15 bases between them. The germline V gene has CDR1 MNHNS and CDR2 SASEGT.

The rearrangement joins TRBV20-1 to TRBJ2-2; 13 nucleotides align to TRBD2. With V trimmed by 6 bases and J by 4 bases, 5 bases remained unmatched. The CDR3 is 15 amino acids. Germline lookup yields CDR1 DFQATT and CDR2 SNEGSKA (reference sequence). The CDR3 here is CSARTSGRATGELFF. The CDR3 DNA follows: TGCAGTGCACGTACTAGCGGGAGGGCCACCGGGGAGCTGTTTTTT.

The J gene is TRBJ2-2, the V gene TRBV11-2; D gene uncertain. Germline lookup yields CDR1 SGHAT and CDR2 FQNNGV. This CDR3 is 14 amino acids long. V dropped 7 bases and J dropped 4 bases, with 13 bases sitting between them. The CDR3 reads CASTSAGTTGELFF. The CDR3 DNA follows: TGTGCCAGCACCTCGGCAGGTACCACCGGGGAGCTGTTTTTT.

This clonotype was detected many times. The chain carries TRBV11-1 and TRBJ2-1; 7 bases line up with TRBD2. V lost 2 bases, J lost 8 bases, and 21 bases stayed unmatched. CDR3 length: 19 amino acids. Per germline, CDR1 SGHAT and CDR2 FQDESV (reference sequence). The CDR3 loop reads CASSLRWTRERAGLDEQFF. CDR3 DNA sequence: TGTGCCAGCAGCTTAAGGTGGACTAGAGAACGGGCGGGATTGGATGAGCAGTTCTTC. Together with reference TRBV11-1 and TRBJ2-1, the CDR3 gives the full variable domain: EAEVAQSPRYKITEKSQAVAFWCDPISGHATLYWYRQILGQGPELLVQFQDESVVDDSQLPKDRFSAERLKGVDSTLKIQPAELGDSAMYLCASSLRWTRERAGLDEQFFGPGTRLTVL.

Only a few counts were recorded for this clonotype. J is TRBJ1-2 and V is TRBV9, with 9 bases that match TRBD1. The germline CDR1 and CDR2 sequences are SGDLS and YYNGEE. After removal of 7 bases from V and 7 bases from J, the junction contained 17 bases not matched to a gene. This CDR3 is 16 amino acids long. In DNA, the CDR3 is TGTGCCAGCGGACCCAACTACAGGGGGCGTGGGGGTGGCTACACCTTC. Residues: CASGPNYRGRGGGYTF.

The chain links TRBV9 to TRBJ2-1; D is unresolved. CDR1 and CDR2 from the germline V gene are SGDLS and YYNGEE. Deletions cut 4 bases from V and 0 bases from J, with 11 bases between. This CDR3 spans 15 amino acids. CDR3 sequence: CASSPGSFSYNEQFF. The CDR3 DNA follows: TGTGCCAGCAGCCCCGGATCCTTCTCCTACAATGAGCAGTTCTTC. Combining the CDR3 with reference TRBV9 and TRBJ2-1 gives the whole variable domain DSGVTQTPKHLITATGQRVTLRCSPRSGDLSVYWYQQSLDQGLQFLIQYYNGEERAKGNILERFSAQQFPDLHSELNLSSLELGDSALYFCASSPGSFSYNEQFFGPGTRLTVL.

This clonotype was detected many times. The V call is TRBV9, the J call TRBJ2-1; no firm D call. Germline V gene data show CDR1 as SGDLS and CDR2 as YYNGEE. This CDR3 contains 13 residues. Trimming shortened V by 0 bases and J by 8 bases, and 9 bases separated the two germline ends. CDR3 nucleotide sequence: TGTGCCAGCAGCGTAGAGGCAATGGATGAGCAGTTCTTC. This gives the protein CASSVEAMDEQFF. The complete variable domain, with remaining parts taken from reference TRBV9 and TRBJ2-1, reads DSGVTQTPKHLITATGQRVTLRCSPRSGDLSVYWYQQSLDQGLQFLIQYYNGEERAKGNILERFSAQQFPDLHSELNLSSLELGDSALYFCASSVEAMDEQFFGPGTRLTVL.

This clonotype turned up a few times. V and J are TRBV27 and TRBJ2-1; no clear D. Germline CDR1 MNHEY, CDR2 SMNVEV (reference sequence). The CDR3 loop spans 10 amino acids. V was pared by 7 bases and J by 6 bases, with 4 bases between. The CDR3 DNA reads TGTGCCAGCATTCCCAATGAGCAGTTCTTC. This codes for CASIPNEQFF.

This clonotype was recorded a few times. The chain joins TRBV7-2 to TRBJ2-7; 8 bases agree with TRBD2. The trim removed 3 bases at V and 6 bases at J, leaving 10 bases unmatched. The CDR3 runs to 15 residues. Germline V CDR1 and CDR2: SGHTA, FQGNSA. This CDR3 is CASSFFGLAGIEQYF. The CDR3 nucleotides read TGTGCCAGCAGCTTTTTCGGCCTAGCGGGTATCGAGCAGTACTTC.

This clonotype was recorded a few times. The J gene is TRBJ2-2, the V gene TRBV5-1, with unresolved D. Trimming left V 5 bases short and J 0 bases short, with 11 bases between. Germline lookup yields CDR1 SGHRS and CDR2 YFSETQ. There are 15 residues in the CDR3. The CDR3 DNA reads as TGCGCCAGCAGTCTGTTTTACGCGAACACCGGGGAGCTGTTTTTT. Translated: CASSLFYANTGELFF.

As to this clonotype: This may come from a read error, since a much larger clone is one base off. The chain joins TRBV20-1 to TRBJ2-6; TRBD1 matches 8 bases. This CDR3 region has 17 residues. Germline values: CDR1 DFQATT, CDR2 SNEGSKA (reference sequence). Written as DNA, the CDR3 is TGCTGTGCTAGCCCCTGGACAGGGTCCCGGGGGGCCAACGTCCTGACTTTC. Protein product: CCASPWTGSRGANVLTF.

This clonotype was seen a handful of times. The chain recombines TRBV14 with TRBJ1-3; D gene uncertain. V dropped 2 bases and J dropped 7 bases, with 12 bases sitting between them. The CDR3 totals 14 residues. CDR1 is SGHDN, CDR2 FVKESK, per germline. Here the CDR3 DNA reads TGTGCCAGCAGCCAACGACGGAGTGGGAACACCATATATTTT. This encodes CASSQRRSGNTIYF.

The rearrangement joins TRBV10-3 to TRBJ2-4, with D possibly TRBD1 on 5 matching bases. The ends were cut back, 3 bases at V and 2 bases at J, with 14 bases in the middle. The germline V gene encodes CDR1 ENHRY and CDR2 SYGVKD. The CDR3 runs to 16 residues. The CDR3 DNA sequence: TGTGCCATCAGTGATGGCAGGGCGAGGTCCAAAAACATTCAGTACTTC. Amino acid sequence: CAISDGRARSKNIQYF.

This clonotype occurred a few times. V and J are TRBV5-1 and TRBJ2-1; D not resolved. Trimming shortened V by 1 base and J by 6 bases, and 11 bases separated the two germline ends. The CDR3 contains 14 residues. The V gene's germline CDR1 is SGHRS and CDR2 YFSETQ. The CDR3 nucleotides are TGCGCCAGCAGCTTGATGGTACGGGCCAATGAGCAGTTCTTC. Protein sequence: CASSLMVRANEQFF.

This clonotype appeared a few times. The rearrangement uses TRBV13 and TRBJ2-1; 8 bases align to TRBD1. V lost 3 bases and J lost 2; bases outside the gene matches: 6. The V gene's germline CDR1 is PRHDT and CDR2 FYEKMQ (reference sequence). There are 16 residues in the CDR3. In DNA, the CDR3 is TGTGCCAGCAGCTTCACTCGGACAGGGCCCTACAATGAGCAGTTCTTC. It codes for CASSFTRTGPYNEQFF.

V and J are TRBV4-1 and TRBJ2-7, with TRBD2 identical over 13 bases. After removal of 1 base from V and 3 bases from J, the junction contained 9 bases not matched to a gene. In germline, CDR1 is MGHRA, CDR2 YSYEKL. The CDR3 extends over 18 amino acids. CDR3 sequence: CASSQVWTSGRIVYEQYF. The CDR3, as DNA: TGCGCCAGCAGCCAAGTATGGACTAGCGGGAGAATTGTCTACGAGCAGTACTTC.

The chain employs TRBV24-1 and TRBJ2-1; D unresolved. This CDR3 region has 17 residues. V lost 4 bases, J lost 6 bases, and 21 bases lay in between. Germline CDR1 and CDR2: KGHDR and SFDVKD. The CDR3 loop is CATSERLPEYSRNEQFF. CDR3 in DNA: TGTGCCACCAGTGAGAGACTCCCAGAATACTCCCGCAATGAGCAGTTCTTC.

To note about this clonotype: One end of the junction varies from germline; a read error may be responsible. The genes are TRBV3-1 and TRBJ2-7; 13 nucleotides align to TRBD2. The CDR3 spans 19 residues. CDR1 is LGHDT and CDR2 is YNNKEL in the germline V gene (reference sequence). DNA for the CDR3: TGTGCCAGCAGCCCGACCGGGACTAGCGGGACACGCCTCTCCTACGACCAGTACTTC. Amino acid sequence: CASSPTGTSGTRLSYDQYF.